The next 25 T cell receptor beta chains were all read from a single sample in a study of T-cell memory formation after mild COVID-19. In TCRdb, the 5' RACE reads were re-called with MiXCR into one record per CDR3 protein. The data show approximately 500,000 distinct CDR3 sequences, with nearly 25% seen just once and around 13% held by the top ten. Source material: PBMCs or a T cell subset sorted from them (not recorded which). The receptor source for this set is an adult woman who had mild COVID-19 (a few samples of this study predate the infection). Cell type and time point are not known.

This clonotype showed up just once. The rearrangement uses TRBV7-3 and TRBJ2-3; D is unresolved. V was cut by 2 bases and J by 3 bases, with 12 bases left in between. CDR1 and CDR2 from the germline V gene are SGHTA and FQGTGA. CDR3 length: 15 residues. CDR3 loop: CASSLEAGLTDTQYF. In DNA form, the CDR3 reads TGTGCCAGCAGCTTAGAGGCAGGTTTAACAGATACGCAGTATTTT. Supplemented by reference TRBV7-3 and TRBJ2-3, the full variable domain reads GAGVSQTPSNKVTEKGKYVELRCDPISGHTALYWYRQSLGQGPEFLIYFQGTGAADDSGLPNDRFFAVRPEGSVSTLKIQRTERGDSAVYLCASSLEAGLTDTQYFGPGTRLTVL.

The chain's CDR3 is CASSPPSAYYEQYF. The DNA of the CDR3 is TGTGCCAGCTCACCCCCCAGCGCCTACTACGAGCAGTACTTC. The J gene is TRBJ2-7, the V gene TRBV18; no reliable D call. The CDR3 spans 14 residues. Deletions cut 3 bases from V and 3 bases from J, with 12 bases between. Germline CDR1 is KGHSH and CDR2 is LQKENI.

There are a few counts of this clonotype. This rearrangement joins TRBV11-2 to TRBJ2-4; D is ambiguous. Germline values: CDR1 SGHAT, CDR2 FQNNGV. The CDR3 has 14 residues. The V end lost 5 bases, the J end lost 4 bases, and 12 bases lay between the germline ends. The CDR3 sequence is CASSPFGPKNIQYF. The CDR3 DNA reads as TGTGCCAGCAGCCCGTTTGGCCCGAAAAACATTCAGTACTTC.

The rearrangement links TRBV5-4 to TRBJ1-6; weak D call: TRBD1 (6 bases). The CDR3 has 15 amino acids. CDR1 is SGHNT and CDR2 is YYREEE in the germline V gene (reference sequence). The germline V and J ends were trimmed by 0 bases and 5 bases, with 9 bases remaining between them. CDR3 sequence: CASSLDGGNNSPLHF. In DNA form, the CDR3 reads TGTGCCAGCAGCTTGGACGGGGGCAATAATTCACCCCTCCACTTT.

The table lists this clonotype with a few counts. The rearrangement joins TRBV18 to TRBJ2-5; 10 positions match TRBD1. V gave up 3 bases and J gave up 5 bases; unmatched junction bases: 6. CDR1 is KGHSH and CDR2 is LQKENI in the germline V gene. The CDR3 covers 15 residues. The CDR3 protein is CASSPGTGDRETQYF. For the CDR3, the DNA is TGTGCCAGCTCACCCGGGACAGGGGATCGGGAGACCCAGTACTTC.

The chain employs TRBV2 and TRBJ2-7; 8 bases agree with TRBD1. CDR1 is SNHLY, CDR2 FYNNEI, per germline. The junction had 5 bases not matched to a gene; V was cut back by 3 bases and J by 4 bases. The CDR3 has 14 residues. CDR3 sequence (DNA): TGTGCCAGCAGTGAGCCCAGGGGGCGGTACGAGCAGTACTTC. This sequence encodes CASSEPRGRYEQYF.

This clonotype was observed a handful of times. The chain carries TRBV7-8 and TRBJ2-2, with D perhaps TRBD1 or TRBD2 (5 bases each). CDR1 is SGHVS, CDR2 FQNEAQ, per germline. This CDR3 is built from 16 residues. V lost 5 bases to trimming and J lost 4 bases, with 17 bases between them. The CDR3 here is CASSDPLRDPTGELFF. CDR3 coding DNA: TGTGCCAGCAGCGACCCGCTCCGGGACCCCACCGGGGAGCTGTTTTTT.

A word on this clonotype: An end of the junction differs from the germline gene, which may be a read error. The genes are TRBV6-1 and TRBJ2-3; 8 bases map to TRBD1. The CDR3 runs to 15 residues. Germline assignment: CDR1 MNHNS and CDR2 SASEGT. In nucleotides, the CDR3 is TGTGCCAGCAGTTTACGGACAGGGTTTACAGATATGCAGTATTTT. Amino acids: CASSLRTGFTDMQYF.

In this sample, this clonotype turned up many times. DNA for the CDR3: TGCAGTGCTAGAGATCGGGGACAGGCTCGCCGTGGAGGAGAAAAACTGTTTTTT. Protein sequence: CSARDRGQARRGGEKLFF. The V gene is TRBV20-1, the J gene TRBJ1-4; 8 nucleotides agree with TRBD1. With 0 bases clipped from V and 8 bases from J, the junction kept 17 bases outside the gene matches. The CDR3 has 18 amino acids. Germline assignment: CDR1 DFQATT and CDR2 SNEGSKA (reference sequence).

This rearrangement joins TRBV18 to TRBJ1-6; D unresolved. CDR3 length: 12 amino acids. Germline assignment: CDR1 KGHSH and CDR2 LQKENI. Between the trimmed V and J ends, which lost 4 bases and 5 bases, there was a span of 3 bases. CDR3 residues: CASSRDNSPLHF. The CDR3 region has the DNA TGTGCCAGCTCACGAGATAATTCACCCCTCCACTTT.

CDR3 residues: CASSMGARSEQYF. The CDR3 DNA reads TGTGCCAGTAGTATGGGGGCGAGAAGCGAGCAGTACTTC. The genes are TRBV19 and TRBJ2-7; D may be TRBD1 (6 bases). This CDR3 spans 13 amino acids. CDR1 and CDR2 (germline): LNHDA, SQIVND (reference sequence). Trimming shortened V by 3 bases and J by 6 bases, and 12 bases separated the two germline ends.

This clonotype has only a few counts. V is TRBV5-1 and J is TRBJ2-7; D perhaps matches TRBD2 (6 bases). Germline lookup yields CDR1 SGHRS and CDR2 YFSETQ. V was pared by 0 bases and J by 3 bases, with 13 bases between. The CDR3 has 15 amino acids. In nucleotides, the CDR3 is TGCGCCAGCAGCTTGGCCCCGGGGGTGGACTACGAGCAGTACTTC. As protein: CASSLAPGVDYEQYF.

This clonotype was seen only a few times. The CDR3 nucleotides are TGCAGTGCCAGGGGCTTTGGGTTCAGTGAGCAGTTCTTC. Translating gives CSARGFGFSEQFF. The chain links TRBV20-1 to TRBJ2-1; possibly TRBD1 for D (6 bases). Germline CDR1 and CDR2: DFQATT and SNEGSKA (reference sequence). The CDR3 consists of 13 residues. V lost 6 bases and J lost 9, with 18 bases in between.

CDR3 in DNA: TGTGCCACCAGTGATCCCGGCCAGTGGGGGGAGCTGTTTTTT. Its translation is CATSDPGQWGELFF. This rearrangement joins TRBV24-1 to TRBJ2-2; D gene uncertain. V gave up 3 bases and J gave up 8 bases, with 12 bases separating them. The CDR3 spans 14 residues. Germline values: CDR1 KGHDR, CDR2 SFDVKD.

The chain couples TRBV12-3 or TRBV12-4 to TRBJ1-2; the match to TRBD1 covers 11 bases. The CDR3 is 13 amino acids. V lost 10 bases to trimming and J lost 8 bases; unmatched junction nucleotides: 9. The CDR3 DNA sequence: TGTGCCACCCTACCGGACAGGGGGCAAGGCTACACCTTC. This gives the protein CATLPDRGQGYTF.

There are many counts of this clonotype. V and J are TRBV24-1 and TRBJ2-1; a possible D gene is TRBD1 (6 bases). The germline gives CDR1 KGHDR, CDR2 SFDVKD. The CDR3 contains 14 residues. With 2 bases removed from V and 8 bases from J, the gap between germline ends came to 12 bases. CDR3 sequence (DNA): TGTGCCACCAGTGATTGGCAGGGGACCCATGAGCAGTTCTTC. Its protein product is CATSDWQGTHEQFF.

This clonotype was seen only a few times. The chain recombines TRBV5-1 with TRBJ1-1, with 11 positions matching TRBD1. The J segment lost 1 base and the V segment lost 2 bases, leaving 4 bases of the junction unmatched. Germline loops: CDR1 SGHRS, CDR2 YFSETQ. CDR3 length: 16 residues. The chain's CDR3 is CASSFGQGAPNTEAFF. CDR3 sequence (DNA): TGCGCCAGCAGCTTTGGACAGGGGGCTCCGAACACTGAAGCTTTCTTT.

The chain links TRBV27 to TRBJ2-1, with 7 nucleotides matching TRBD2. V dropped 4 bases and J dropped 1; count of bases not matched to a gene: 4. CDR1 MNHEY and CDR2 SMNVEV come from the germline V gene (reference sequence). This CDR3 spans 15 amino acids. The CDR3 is CASSSLAESYNEQFF. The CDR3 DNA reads TGTGCCAGCAGTTCTCTAGCGGAATCCTACAATGAGCAGTTCTTC.

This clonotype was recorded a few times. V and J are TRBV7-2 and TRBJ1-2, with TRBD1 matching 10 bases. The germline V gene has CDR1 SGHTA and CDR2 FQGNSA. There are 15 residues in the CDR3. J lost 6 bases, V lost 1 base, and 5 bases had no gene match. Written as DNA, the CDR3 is TGTGCCAGCAGCTTAGTAGGGACAGGGGCCCATGGCTACACCTTC. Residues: CASSLVGTGAHGYTF.

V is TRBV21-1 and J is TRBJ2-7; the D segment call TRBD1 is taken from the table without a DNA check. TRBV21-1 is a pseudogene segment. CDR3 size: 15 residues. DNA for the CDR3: TGTGCCAGCAGCAAATGCCAGCGGACACACTACGAGCAGTACTTC. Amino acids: CASSKCQRTHYEQYF.

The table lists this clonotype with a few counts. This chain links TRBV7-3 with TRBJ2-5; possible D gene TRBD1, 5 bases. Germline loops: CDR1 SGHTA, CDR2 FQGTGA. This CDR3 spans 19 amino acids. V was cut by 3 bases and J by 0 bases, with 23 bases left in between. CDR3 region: CASSLDPRGTLSYQETQYF. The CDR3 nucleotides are TGTGCCAGCAGCTTGGACCCTAGGGGCACCCTCTCGTACCAAGAGACCCAGTACTTC.

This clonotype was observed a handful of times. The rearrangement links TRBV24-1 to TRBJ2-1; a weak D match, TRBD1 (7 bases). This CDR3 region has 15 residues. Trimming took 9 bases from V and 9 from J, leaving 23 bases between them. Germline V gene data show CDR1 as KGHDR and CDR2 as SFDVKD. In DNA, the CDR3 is TGTGCCACCTCTCCACAGGGGAAGGAGGGTAGTGAGCAGTTCTTC. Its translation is CATSPQGKEGSEQFF.

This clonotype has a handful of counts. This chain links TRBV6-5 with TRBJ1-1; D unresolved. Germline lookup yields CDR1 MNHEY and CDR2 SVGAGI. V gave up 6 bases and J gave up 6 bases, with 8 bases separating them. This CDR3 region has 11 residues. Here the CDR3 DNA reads TGTGCCAGCAGCTCGCGCTCTGAAGCTTTCTTT. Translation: CASSSRSEAFF.

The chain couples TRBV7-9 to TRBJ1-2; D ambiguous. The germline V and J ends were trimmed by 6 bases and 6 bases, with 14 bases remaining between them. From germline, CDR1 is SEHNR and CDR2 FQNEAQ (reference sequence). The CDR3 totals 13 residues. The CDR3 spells CASSPSPRDGYTF. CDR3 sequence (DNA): TGTGCCAGCAGTCCGAGTCCACGGGATGGCTACACCTTC.

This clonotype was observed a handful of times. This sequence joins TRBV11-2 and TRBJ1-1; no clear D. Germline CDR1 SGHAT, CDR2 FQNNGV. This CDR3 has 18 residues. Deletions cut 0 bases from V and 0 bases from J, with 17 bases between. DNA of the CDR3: TGTGCCAGCAGCTTAGAGCCGGGCCCTCCCCTCTTGAACACTGAAGCTTTCTTT. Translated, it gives CASSLEPGPPLLNTEAFF.